This is a list of T cell receptor beta chains from one sample in a study of T cells in narcolepsy. Assay: immunoSEQ multiplex PCR; the TCRdb copy retains only in-frame clones and omits some. The data contain about 32,000 clones, roughly four fifths of them singletons. The sample consisted of memory (CD45RA-) CD4+ T cells from blood. The receptors were gathered from a human donor in good health. Both conserved end residues are part of each CDR3. The order of the fields is J gene, clone size, D gene, V gene, CDR3 DNA, CDR3 protein. The D gene is left open where the match is weak. Size is stated for part of the rows, as once, few or many counts, or as a class when the clone is expanded.

j_call: TRBJ2-2; clone_size: NA; d_call: NA; v_call: TRBV5-1; cdr3_nt: TGCGCCAGCAGCTTTACGGACACCGGGGAGCTGTTTTTT; cdr3_aa: CASSFTDTGELFF
j_call: TRBJ1-4; clone_size: NA; d_call: TRBD1; v_call: TRBV19; cdr3_nt: TGTGCCAGTAGTATTGGGCACAGGGGGAATGAAAAACTGTTTTTT; cdr3_aa: CASSIGHRGNEKLFF
j_call: TRBJ1-5; clone_size: NA; d_call: NA; v_call: TRBV5-4; cdr3_nt: TGTGCCAGCAGCTTGTCGGGAACAGGGCGTGTTGACCAGCCCCAGCATTTT; cdr3_aa: CASSLSGTGRVDQPQHF
j_call: TRBJ2-1; clone_size: NA; d_call: NA; v_call: TRBV2; cdr3_nt: TGTGCCAGCACTCCCGAGAGGGGGGTCAATGAGCAGTTCTTC; cdr3_aa: CASTPERGVNEQFF
j_call: TRBJ1-6; clone_size: once; d_call: NA; v_call: TRBV28; cdr3_nt: TGTGCCAGCAGTCTGGCAGGGAGCTCCTATAATTCACCCCTCCACTTT; cdr3_aa: CASSLAGSSYNSPLHF
j_call: TRBJ1-1; clone_size: NA; d_call: NA; v_call: TRBV19; cdr3_nt: TGTGCCAGTGGACGGGGCGCTCTATGGTTGAACACTGAAGCTTTCTTT; cdr3_aa: CASGRGALWLNTEAFF
j_call: TRBJ1-1; clone_size: NA; d_call: NA; v_call: TRBV27; cdr3_nt: TGTGCCAGCAGTTTAGCAGGACCTACGAACACTGAAGCTTTCTTT; cdr3_aa: CASSLAGPTNTEAFF
j_call: TRBJ1-1; clone_size: NA; d_call: NA; v_call: TRBV5-1; cdr3_nt: TGCGCCAGCAGCCCCCAGGGACCTCACGGGGCTTTCTTT; cdr3_aa: CASSPQGPHGAFF
j_call: TRBJ1-2; clone_size: NA; d_call: NA; v_call: TRBV13; cdr3_nt: TGTGCCAGCAGATTTACAGGATCCTATGGCTACACCTTC; cdr3_aa: CASRFTGSYGYTF
j_call: TRBJ2-7; clone_size: NA; d_call: NA; v_call: TRBV6-5; cdr3_nt: TGTGCCAGCAGTTACGGAAACCAGGGAAACGAGCAGTACTTC; cdr3_aa: CASSYGNQGNEQYF
j_call: TRBJ2-2; clone_size: NA; d_call: NA; v_call: TRBV4-3; cdr3_nt: TGCGCCAGCAGCCAAGGTCAGGGATGGTACACCGGGGAGCTGTTTTTT; cdr3_aa: CASSQGQGWYTGELFF
j_call: TRBJ1-3; clone_size: NA; d_call: NA; v_call: TRBV15; cdr3_nt: TGTGCCACCAGCAGAGGAAGGGAAGCCTCTGGAAACACCATATATTTT; cdr3_aa: CATSRGREASGNTIYF
j_call: TRBJ2-7; clone_size: NA; d_call: NA; v_call: TRBV5-6; cdr3_nt: TGTGCCAGCAGCCAGGGTTACGAGCAGTACTTC; cdr3_aa: CASSQGYEQYF
j_call: TRBJ1-4; clone_size: NA; d_call: TRBD1; v_call: TRBV2; cdr3_nt: TGTGCCAGCACATTAACAGGGGCGTCAACTAATGAAAAACTGTTTTTT; cdr3_aa: CASTLTGASTNEKLFF
j_call: TRBJ2-1; clone_size: NA; d_call: NA; v_call: TRBV27; cdr3_nt: TGTGCCAGCAGTTTTCGGGGGGCGGACGGTGTGGGCTCCTACAATGAGCAGTTCTTC; cdr3_aa: CASSFRGADGVGSYNEQFF
j_call: TRBJ1-5; clone_size: NA; d_call: NA; v_call: TRBV6-1; cdr3_nt: TGTGCCAGCAGTGTGGGGGGAGATCAGCCCCAGCATTTT; cdr3_aa: CASSVGGDQPQHF
j_call: TRBJ1-6; clone_size: NA; d_call: NA; v_call: TRBV5-6; cdr3_nt: TGTGCCAGCAGGAAAATGCAGGGAGGTAATCCCAATAATTCACCCCTCCACTTT; cdr3_aa: CASRKMQGGNPNNSPLHF
j_call: TRBJ1-4; clone_size: NA; d_call: NA; v_call: TRBV5-1; cdr3_nt: TGCGCCAGCAGCTTGGCCCCACCCGATACTAATGAAAAACTGTTTTTT; cdr3_aa: CASSLAPPDTNEKLFF
j_call: TRBJ1-5; clone_size: NA; d_call: NA; v_call: TRBV28; cdr3_nt: TGTGCCAGCAGTTCCCCGTCTGGGGGGCGGCGGCAGCCCCAGCATTTT; cdr3_aa: CASSSPSGGRRQPQHF
j_call: TRBJ1-5; clone_size: NA; d_call: NA; v_call: TRBV19; cdr3_nt: TGTGCCAGTAGTGTAGGTGGGGTTTCAGGTCAGCCCCAGCATTTT; cdr3_aa: CASSVGGVSGQPQHF
j_call: TRBJ2-1; clone_size: NA; d_call: NA; v_call: TRBV6-1; cdr3_nt: TGTGCCAGCAGGGAAACACCGACAGTCTACAATGAGCAGTTCTTC; cdr3_aa: CASRETPTVYNEQFF
j_call: TRBJ1-1; clone_size: NA; d_call: NA; v_call: TRBV4-3; cdr3_nt: TGCGCCAGCAACCATATCGGGGACACTGAAGCTTTCTTT; cdr3_aa: CASNHIGDTEAFF
j_call: TRBJ1-1; clone_size: NA; d_call: NA; v_call: TRBV18; cdr3_nt: TGTGCCAGCGCGGGACAAAGGGACACTGAAGCTTTCTTT; cdr3_aa: CASAGQRDTEAFF
j_call: TRBJ1-5; clone_size: few; d_call: TRBD1; v_call: TRBV6-5; cdr3_nt: TGTGCCAGCAGGGGACAGGGGAACAATCAGCCCCAGCATTTT; cdr3_aa: CASRGQGNNQPQHF
j_call: TRBJ1-6; clone_size: NA; d_call: NA; v_call: TRBV5-6; cdr3_nt: TGTGCCAGCAGCGCGGGGTCGGAAAGTTCACCCCTCCACTTT; cdr3_aa: CASSAGSESSPLHF
j_call: TRBJ2-7; clone_size: NA; d_call: NA; v_call: TRBV5-6; cdr3_nt: TGTGCCAGCAGCTTCCGGGCCCTTCTCCCCTCCTACGAGCAGTACTTC; cdr3_aa: CASSFRALLPSYEQYF
j_call: TRBJ1-1; clone_size: NA; d_call: NA; v_call: TRBV7-6; cdr3_nt: TGTGCCAGCAGCTTAGGGGACCCCTCCATGAACACTGAAGCTTTCTTT; cdr3_aa: CASSLGDPSMNTEAFF
j_call: TRBJ1-2; clone_size: NA; d_call: TRBD1; v_call: TRBV7-8; cdr3_nt: TGTGCCAGCAGCTTTTCGGGGTGGGGACAGGGGAACTATGGCTACACCTTC; cdr3_aa: CASSFSGWGQGNYGYTF
j_call: TRBJ1-6; clone_size: once; d_call: NA; v_call: TRBV27; cdr3_nt: TGTGCCAGCAAGGGCTCCTATAATTCACCCCTCCACTTT; cdr3_aa: CASKGSYNSPLHF
j_call: TRBJ2-2; clone_size: NA; d_call: NA; v_call: TRBV11-3; cdr3_nt: TGTGCCAGCAGCTTAACGGGGGAGAACACCGGGGAGCTGTTTTTT; cdr3_aa: CASSLTGENTGELFF